The rows below give T cell receptor beta chains drawn from one sample of a study of glioma-infiltrating T cells after dendritic cell vaccination. Sequencing used immunoSEQ multiplex PCR; TCRdb keeps in-frame clones, though not all of them. The sample includes 85,000 to 100,000 clones, around 80% of them seen just once. This specimen consisted of blood, obtained after dendritic cell vaccination. These TCRs come from a human donor with glioblastoma. The CDR3 runs from the conserved cysteine through the conserved F or W. A D gene is named only where the DNA matches it firmly. Clone size is given for some rows only: seen once, a few or many times, or a class if the clone is expanded.

cdr3_nt: TGTGCCATCAGGGGTGACATAGACTATGGCTACACCTTC
cdr3_aa: CAIRGDIDYGYTF
v_call: TRBV10-3
d_call: NA
clone_size: NA
j_call: TRBJ1-2

cdr3_nt: TGTGCCAGCAGGGAACGTAGTACTTCCTTGCGCGAGCAGTACTTC
cdr3_aa: CASRERSTSLREQYF
v_call: TRBV6-1
d_call: NA
clone_size: NA
j_call: TRBJ2-7

cdr3_nt: TGCGCCAGCAGCTTGTTACAGGGGGCTGGGAAGACCCAGTACTTC
cdr3_aa: CASSLLQGAGKTQYF
v_call: TRBV5-1
d_call: TRBD1
clone_size: NA
j_call: TRBJ2-5

cdr3_nt: TGTGCCAGCAGCTTAGGACAGGGCAGCTATGGCTACACCTTC
cdr3_aa: CASSLGQGSYGYTF
v_call: TRBV11-2
d_call: TRBD1
clone_size: NA
j_call: TRBJ1-2

cdr3_nt: TGTGCCAGCGGGGGGGATGAAGCTTTCTTT
cdr3_aa: CASGGDEAFF
v_call: TRBV9
d_call: NA
clone_size: NA
j_call: TRBJ1-1

cdr3_nt: TGTGCCAGCAGTTACTCGGGGCATTATACCTACGAGCAGTACTTC
cdr3_aa: CASSYSGHYTYEQYF
v_call: TRBV6-5
d_call: NA
clone_size: NA
j_call: TRBJ2-7

cdr3_nt: TGTGCCAGCAGCCGGCTAGCGACCACCGGGGAGCTGTTTTTT
cdr3_aa: CASSRLATTGELFF
v_call: TRBV7-3
d_call: NA
clone_size: NA
j_call: TRBJ2-2

cdr3_nt: TGCGCCAGCAGTCAATCGCCTAGCGGGGATCCCGGGGAGCTGTTTTTT
cdr3_aa: CASSQSPSGDPGELFF
v_call: TRBV23-1
d_call: TRBD2
clone_size: few
j_call: TRBJ2-2

cdr3_nt: TGTGCCAGCAGTCCAGACAGGGGAATCGGAAACACCATATATTTT
cdr3_aa: CASSPDRGIGNTIYF
v_call: TRBV27
d_call: TRBD1
clone_size: few
j_call: TRBJ1-3

cdr3_nt: TGCGCCAGCAGCTTGGAAGGGGTGACCTATGGCTACACCTTC
cdr3_aa: CASSLEGVTYGYTF
v_call: TRBV5-1
d_call: NA
clone_size: NA
j_call: TRBJ1-2

cdr3_nt: TGTGCCAGCAGTCGACAGGGGTTCTACACCTTC
cdr3_aa: CASSRQGFYTF
v_call: TRBV6-5
d_call: TRBD1
clone_size: NA
j_call: TRBJ1-2

cdr3_nt: TGCGCCAGCAGCTTTTTCCAACTAGCGGTGGACACAGATACGCAGTATTTT
cdr3_aa: CASSFFQLAVDTDTQYF
v_call: TRBV5-1
d_call: TRBD2
clone_size: NA
j_call: TRBJ2-3

cdr3_nt: TGTGCCAGCAGAAGACTAGCGGGAGTCAACGAGCAGTACTTC
cdr3_aa: CASRRLAGVNEQYF
v_call: TRBV6-5
d_call: TRBD2
clone_size: NA
j_call: TRBJ2-7

cdr3_nt: TGTGCCAGCAGCGTACTAGGGAACACTGAAGCTTTCTTT
cdr3_aa: CASSVLGNTEAFF
v_call: TRBV9
d_call: NA
clone_size: NA
j_call: TRBJ1-1

cdr3_nt: TGTGCCAGCAGCACCGGACTAGCGGGAGACGGTGAGCAGTTCTTC
cdr3_aa: CASSTGLAGDGEQFF
v_call: TRBV7-3
d_call: TRBD2
clone_size: NA
j_call: TRBJ2-1

cdr3_nt: TGTGCCATCAGTGAACCCAGCGGGAGACCAGATACGCAGTATTTT
cdr3_aa: CAISEPSGRPDTQYF
v_call: TRBV10-3
d_call: TRBD2
clone_size: NA
j_call: TRBJ2-3

cdr3_nt: TGTGCCAGCAGCTTGAGCGGGAGAAGGGATGAGCAGTTCTTC
cdr3_aa: CASSLSGRRDEQFF
v_call: TRBV7-3
d_call: TRBD2
clone_size: once
j_call: TRBJ2-1

cdr3_nt: TGCGCCAGCACCGAGACTACTCAAACAACCGGGGAGCTGTTTTTT
cdr3_aa: CASTETTQTTGELFF
v_call: TRBV5-1
d_call: NA
clone_size: NA
j_call: TRBJ2-2

cdr3_nt: TGTGCCAGCAGCGCCCTACAGGGGGCCTATGGAAACACCATATATTTT
cdr3_aa: CASSALQGAYGNTIYF
v_call: TRBV11-2
d_call: TRBD1
clone_size: once
j_call: TRBJ1-3

cdr3_nt: TGTGCCAGCAGTAGGGACAGGGGTTACGAGCAGTACTTC
cdr3_aa: CASSRDRGYEQYF
v_call: TRBV7-9
d_call: TRBD1
clone_size: NA
j_call: TRBJ2-7

cdr3_nt: TGTGCCAGCACCGTCATAGGGGCCGGGGAGCTGTTTTTT
cdr3_aa: CASTVIGAGELFF
v_call: TRBV6-1
d_call: NA
clone_size: NA
j_call: TRBJ2-2

cdr3_nt: TGTGCCAGCAGTCCCCCCCTAATCGAGCAGTACTTC
cdr3_aa: CASSPPLIEQYF
v_call: TRBV6-1
d_call: NA
clone_size: NA
j_call: TRBJ2-7

cdr3_nt: TGTGCCAGCAGTTTATCAGGGGGCGGCAATCAGCCCCAGCATTTT
cdr3_aa: CASSLSGGGNQPQHF
v_call: TRBV28
d_call: TRBD1
clone_size: NA
j_call: TRBJ1-5

cdr3_nt: TGCGCCAGCAGTGAGGGAAGTAGCGGGAGGAAAGAGACCCAGTACTTC
cdr3_aa: CASSEGSSGRKETQYF
v_call: TRBV10-1
d_call: TRBD2
clone_size: NA
j_call: TRBJ2-5

cdr3_nt: TGTGCCAGCAGTTCGGGACTGGGGGGGAGCTCCTACGAGCAGTACTTC
cdr3_aa: CASSSGLGGSSYEQYF
v_call: TRBV27
d_call: TRBD2
clone_size: NA
j_call: TRBJ2-7

cdr3_nt: TGCGCCAGCAGCCCCACCTCATTTCGGACTAGAAGCTCCTACGAGCAGTACTTC
cdr3_aa: CASSPTSFRTRSSYEQYF
v_call: TRBV5-1
d_call: TRBD2
clone_size: NA
j_call: TRBJ2-7

cdr3_nt: TGCGCCAGCGACTTACAGGGACAAGTACAAGAGACCCAGTACTTC
cdr3_aa: CASDLQGQVQETQYF
v_call: TRBV5-1
d_call: NA
clone_size: NA
j_call: TRBJ2-5

cdr3_nt: TGTGCCAGTAGTTCAGGTACCGGGACTCCCCAACCTCGCGAGCAGTACTTC
cdr3_aa: CASSSGTGTPQPREQYF
v_call: TRBV19
d_call: NA
clone_size: once
j_call: TRBJ2-7

cdr3_nt: TGTGCCAGCAGTTACCGGCAGGGAGGTCAGCCCCAGCATTTT
cdr3_aa: CASSYRQGGQPQHF
v_call: TRBV10-3
d_call: NA
clone_size: few
j_call: TRBJ1-5

cdr3_nt: TGTGCCAGCAGCGGGGGACTAGCGGGAGTTGGGTCCTACAATGAGCAGTTCTTC
cdr3_aa: CASSGGLAGVGSYNEQFF
v_call: TRBV9
d_call: TRBD2
clone_size: NA
j_call: TRBJ2-1

cdr3_nt: TGCGCCAGCAGTGAGGGGGGGGGACCCCGGCGAAGATACGAGCAGTACTTC
cdr3_aa: CASSEGGGPRRRYEQYF
v_call: TRBV10-2
d_call: TRBD2
clone_size: NA
j_call: TRBJ2-7

cdr3_nt: TGTGCCAGCAGTGTAGACAGGGGGCCTAATCAGCCCCAGCATTTT
cdr3_aa: CASSVDRGPNQPQHF
v_call: TRBV6-1
d_call: TRBD1
clone_size: NA
j_call: TRBJ1-5

cdr3_nt: TGTGCCATGGGAGACGGGGGCTCCTACGAGCAGTACTTC
cdr3_aa: CAMGDGGSYEQYF
v_call: TRBV2
d_call: NA
clone_size: NA
j_call: TRBJ2-7

cdr3_nt: TGCGCCAGCAGCCAAGTTACCCAGTTATTCACTGAAGCTTTCTTT
cdr3_aa: CASSQVTQLFTEAFF
v_call: TRBV4-1
d_call: NA
clone_size: NA
j_call: TRBJ1-1

cdr3_nt: TGTGCCAGCAACCCTCGGCAGGCCTACACTGAAGCTTTCTTT
cdr3_aa: CASNPRQAYTEAFF
v_call: TRBV27
d_call: NA
clone_size: NA
j_call: TRBJ1-1

cdr3_nt: TGCGCCAGCAGCCAAGATTACAGTTATAGCAATCAGCCCCAGCATTTT
cdr3_aa: CASSQDYSYSNQPQHF
v_call: TRBV4-1
d_call: NA
clone_size: NA
j_call: TRBJ1-5

cdr3_nt: TGTGCCAGCAGTGAAGAGGAGCCTTACGAGCAGTACTTC
cdr3_aa: CASSEEEPYEQYF
v_call: TRBV2
d_call: NA
clone_size: NA
j_call: TRBJ2-7

cdr3_nt: TGTGCCAGCAGCCCAACTGACAGCCAAGAGACCCAGTACTTC
cdr3_aa: CASSPTDSQETQYF
v_call: TRBV2
d_call: NA
clone_size: once
j_call: TRBJ2-5

cdr3_nt: TGCAGCGTCTGGCGAGTAGGGGGAGAGACCCAGTACTTC
cdr3_aa: CSVWRVGGETQYF
v_call: TRBV29-1
d_call: NA
clone_size: NA
j_call: TRBJ2-5

cdr3_nt: TGCGCCAGCAGCTTGGTTAGGGAGACTGAAGCTTTCTTT
cdr3_aa: CASSLVRETEAFF
v_call: TRBV5-1
d_call: NA
clone_size: NA
j_call: TRBJ1-1

cdr3_nt: TGTGCCAGCAGCTTGGCCCCAGGCAGGGGGAACACTGAAGCTTTCTTT
cdr3_aa: CASSLAPGRGNTEAFF
v_call: TRBV5-8
d_call: NA
clone_size: NA
j_call: TRBJ1-1

cdr3_nt: TGCAGCGCTAGGTGGCAGGCCAGGGGTACGCAGTATTTT
cdr3_aa: CSARWQARGTQYF
v_call: TRBV29-1
d_call: NA
clone_size: NA
j_call: TRBJ2-3

cdr3_nt: TGTGCCAGCAGCAACGGAGGAAGGAACATTCAGTACTTC
cdr3_aa: CASSNGGRNIQYF
v_call: TRBV11-3
d_call: NA
clone_size: NA
j_call: TRBJ2-4

cdr3_nt: TGTGCCAGCATGCCTCTTATGGCTAGCGGGAGTCTAGATGAGCAGTTCTTC
cdr3_aa: CASMPLMASGSLDEQFF
v_call: TRBV4-2
d_call: TRBD2
clone_size: NA
j_call: TRBJ2-1

cdr3_nt: TGCGCCAGCAAGCCGATCCTGAACACTGAAGCTTTCTTT
cdr3_aa: CASKPILNTEAFF
v_call: TRBV5-1
d_call: NA
clone_size: few
j_call: TRBJ1-1

cdr3_nt: TGTGCCAGCAGCGCGATCGGACAGGGGAATTCACCCCTCCACTTT
cdr3_aa: CASSAIGQGNSPLHF
v_call: TRBV7-3
d_call: TRBD1
clone_size: NA
j_call: TRBJ1-6

cdr3_nt: TGTGCCAGCAGCTTACAGGGTGGCACAGATACGCAGTATTTT
cdr3_aa: CASSLQGGTDTQYF
v_call: TRBV11-2
d_call: NA
clone_size: NA
j_call: TRBJ2-3

cdr3_nt: TGTGCCAGCAGTAAGCGGGGATCCACCGGGGAGCTGTTTTTT
cdr3_aa: CASSKRGSTGELFF
v_call: TRBV25-1
d_call: TRBD2
clone_size: NA
j_call: TRBJ2-2

cdr3_nt: TGCGCCAGCAGCCTCACAACGGGGGGGAACACTGAAGCTTTCTTT
cdr3_aa: CASSLTTGGNTEAFF
v_call: TRBV4-1
d_call: NA
clone_size: NA
j_call: TRBJ1-1

cdr3_nt: TGCGCCAGCAGCCAAGAAAACCTCGGGACTCCTGGGGCCAACGTCCTGACTTTC
cdr3_aa: CASSQENLGTPGANVLTF
v_call: TRBV4-1
d_call: NA
clone_size: NA
j_call: TRBJ2-6

cdr3_nt: TGTGCCAGCAGACTAGACAGGGTACCCTCTAAACTCCACTTT
cdr3_aa: CASRLDRVPSKLHF
v_call: TRBV6-1
d_call: TRBD1
clone_size: NA
j_call: TRBJ1-6

cdr3_nt: TGTGCCACCAGCAGAGAGCAGGGAAAGTTTTACGAGCAGTACTTC
cdr3_aa: CATSREQGKFYEQYF
v_call: TRBV15
d_call: NA
clone_size: NA
j_call: TRBJ2-7

cdr3_nt: TGTGCCAGCAGCTTTACAAGAAGCAATCAGCCCCAGCATTTT
cdr3_aa: CASSFTRSNQPQHF
v_call: TRBV28
d_call: NA
clone_size: NA
j_call: TRBJ1-5

cdr3_nt: TGCACCAGCAGCCAAGCTCGGACTAGCGGGAGGCTTGGTGAGCAGTACTTC
cdr3_aa: CTSSQARTSGRLGEQYF
v_call: TRBV1
d_call: NA
clone_size: NA
j_call: TRBJ2-7

cdr3_nt: TGTGCCAGCGGGTCGGGGGGGTACATGGGTAACTATGGCTACACCTTC
cdr3_aa: CASGSGGYMGNYGYTF
v_call: TRBV11-2
d_call: NA
clone_size: NA
j_call: TRBJ1-2

cdr3_nt: TGTGCCAGCAGCTTGTTAGCGGGGGGGTGGTCTCGGGAGCAGTACTTC
cdr3_aa: CASSLLAGGWSREQYF
v_call: TRBV5-6
d_call: TRBD2
clone_size: once
j_call: TRBJ2-7

cdr3_nt: TGCGCCAGCAGCTTGGGCCCAGGGACCGGGGAGCTGTTTTTT
cdr3_aa: CASSLGPGTGELFF
v_call: TRBV5-1
d_call: NA
clone_size: NA
j_call: TRBJ2-2

cdr3_nt: TGTGCCAGCTCTCCTAGTTCCCTCGGCTACACCTTC
cdr3_aa: CASSPSSLGYTF
v_call: TRBV18
d_call: NA
clone_size: NA
j_call: TRBJ1-2

cdr3_nt: TGCGCCAGCAGCCACACAGGGGGCGCTTACGAGCAGTACTTC
cdr3_aa: CASSHTGGAYEQYF
v_call: TRBV5-1
d_call: TRBD1
clone_size: NA
j_call: TRBJ2-7

cdr3_nt: TGTGCCAGTAGTATCGGGGGATGGGGAAACCATCAGCCCCAGCATTTT
cdr3_aa: CASSIGGWGNHQPQHF
v_call: TRBV19
d_call: NA
clone_size: NA
j_call: TRBJ1-5